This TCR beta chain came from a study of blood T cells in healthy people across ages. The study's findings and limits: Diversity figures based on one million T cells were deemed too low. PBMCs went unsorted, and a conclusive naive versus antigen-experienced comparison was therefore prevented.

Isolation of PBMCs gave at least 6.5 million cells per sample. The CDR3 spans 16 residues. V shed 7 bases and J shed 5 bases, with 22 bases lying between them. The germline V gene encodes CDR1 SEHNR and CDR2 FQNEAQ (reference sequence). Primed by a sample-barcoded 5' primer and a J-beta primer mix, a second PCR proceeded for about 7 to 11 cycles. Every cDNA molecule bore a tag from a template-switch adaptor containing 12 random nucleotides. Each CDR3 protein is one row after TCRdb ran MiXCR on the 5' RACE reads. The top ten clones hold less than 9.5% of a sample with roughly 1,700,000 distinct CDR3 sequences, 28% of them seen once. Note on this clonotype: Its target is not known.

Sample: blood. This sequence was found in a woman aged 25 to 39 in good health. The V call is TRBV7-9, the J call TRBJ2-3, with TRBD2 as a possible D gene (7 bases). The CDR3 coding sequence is TGTGCCAGCACCCTGGGTTGGGGGGGGGCCCGAGATACGCAGTATTTT. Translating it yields CASTLGWGGARDTQYF.